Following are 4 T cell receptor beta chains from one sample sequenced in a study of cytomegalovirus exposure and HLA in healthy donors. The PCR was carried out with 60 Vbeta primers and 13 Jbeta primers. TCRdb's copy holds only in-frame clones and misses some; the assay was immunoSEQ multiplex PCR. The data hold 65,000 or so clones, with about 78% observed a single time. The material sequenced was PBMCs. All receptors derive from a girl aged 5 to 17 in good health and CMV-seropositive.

CDR3 coding DNA: TGTGCCAGCAGCTTATCAGGAGAGACCCAGTACTTC. This encodes CASSLSGETQYF. The V call is TRBV7-6, the J call TRBJ2-5; D is unresolved. Germline values: CDR1 SGHVS, CDR2 FNYEAQ. The CDR3 loop spans 12 amino acids. The V and J ends lost 2 bases and 4 bases respectively, with 5 bases between them.

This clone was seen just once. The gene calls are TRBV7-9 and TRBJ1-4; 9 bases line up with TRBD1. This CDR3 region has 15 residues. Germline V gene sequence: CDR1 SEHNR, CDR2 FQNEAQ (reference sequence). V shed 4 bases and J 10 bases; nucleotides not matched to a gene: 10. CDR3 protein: CASSSTGGPGRKLFF. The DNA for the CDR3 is TGTGCCAGCAGCTCAACAGGGGGCCCGGGAAGAAAACTGTTTTTT.

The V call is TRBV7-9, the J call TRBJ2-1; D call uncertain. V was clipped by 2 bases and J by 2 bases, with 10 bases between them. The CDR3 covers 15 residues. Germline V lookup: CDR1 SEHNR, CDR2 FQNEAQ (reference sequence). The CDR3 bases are TGTGCCAGCAGCTTAACGGTTAGCCCCTACAATGAGCAGTTCTTC. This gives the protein CASSLTVSPYNEQFF.

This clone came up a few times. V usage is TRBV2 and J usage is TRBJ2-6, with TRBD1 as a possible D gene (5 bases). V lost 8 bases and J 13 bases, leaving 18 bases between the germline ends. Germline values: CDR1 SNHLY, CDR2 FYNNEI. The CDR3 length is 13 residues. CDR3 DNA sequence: TGTGCCAGCGGTGGTGGGGCCTACCCTGTCCTGACTTTC. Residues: CASGGGAYPVLTF.